This T cell receptor beta chain originates from a study of blood T cell repertoires in COVID-19 (dated by TCRdb to 2019 to 2021). A note on the overall study: The collaborator samples originated in the United States, Italy and Spain and spanned the acute and convalescent phases of COVID-19. A freely available public database, intended as a resource for researchers studying the immune response to SARS-CoV-2, is where the repertoires were released. A de-identified subject ID, COVID-19 status, age in years and sex were almost always included in the sample metadata. Where available, HLA class I and class II types were obtained from metadata supplied by the sample provider rather than from assay-based typing. Samples came from the ongoing ImmuneRACE study (first 160 participants) plus 1,254 subjects from 6 global collaborators. The dataset comprised deeply sampled blood TCRbeta repertoires from subjects exposed to, actively infected with, or recovered from COVID-19. The prospective study material was composed of cDNA or gDNA derived from T cells, B-cell-depleted T cells, or PBMCs. Summary of the overall study and its limitations: Clinical and demographic metadata were provided uncurated, with the amount varying by source and participant.

Participants in the prospective study were enrolled through a virtual design, were aged roughly 18 to 90 years, and lived in about two dozen United States geographic areas. Cohort assignment in the prospective study relied on participant-reported clinical history from a screening survey and a study questionnaire. Each participant in the prospective study had whole blood, serum and a nasopharyngeal or oropharyngeal swab collected by mobile phlebotomists. Prospective study participants could optionally give additional blood draws and questionnaires over an approximately two-month period. Prospective study blood samples were shipped either frozen or at room temperature before DNA extraction. On this clone: Its antigen is unknown. Within one base of it there is no much larger clone, and no base qualities were kept.

The immunoSEQ Assay, a bias-controlled multiplex PCR, was used to amplify TCRbeta CDR3 regions from genomic DNA. The published analysis was carried out like this. Nucleated cell counts per sample were estimated from amplification of reference gene primers within the assay. To quantify the absolute abundance of each unique TCRbeta CDR3 rearrangement, sequence reads were collapsed and filtered. For each sample, productive Simpson clonality was calculated as the square root of Simpson's diversity index over productive rearrangements. In TCRdb, the immuneACCESS table is reduced to in-frame sequences with V and J assigned. These tables do not hold every clone; where another copy was compared, an unresolved V gene accounts for under half, and the others remain unexplained. V and J calls and clone size are copied from that table; D and trimming were computed from the DNA. The sample profile shows 230,000 or so clones; about 91% of them were found once. 2.5% of the sample comes from the top ten.

From the germline V gene, CDR1 is SGHNT and CDR2 is YENEEA. The junction shows trimming of 4 bases on V and 7 bases on J, and the gene matches do not reach 10 bases of it. The CDR3 contains 17 residues, cysteine and phenylalanine counted. Only the CDR3 part of the read is kept: 51 bases, read in frame from the first base. The clonotype originates from a woman between 35 and 50 years old with acute COVID-19. The sample consisted of PBMCs or T cells enriched from blood (not recorded which). The V and J segments used are TRBV11-3 and TRBJ1-6; 10 bases in between match TRBD1. The CDR3 region reads CASSSTGTGVGNSPLHF. The DNA sequence is as follows: TGTGCCAGCAGCTCTACCGGGACAGGGGTAGGAAATTCACCCCTCCACTTT.